The T cell receptor beta chain under discussion was sequenced for a study of T-cell reconstitution after alpha-beta-depleted transplantation in children. This sample's TCRbeta library carried unique molecular identifier barcodes. One entry per CDR3 protein results from TCRdb running MiXCR on the PCR reads. Of fewer than 750,000 distinct CDR3 sequences listed, 23% are singletons. Source: PBMCs, mostly from graft donor cells, taken 360 days after TCRalphabeta/CD19-depleted stem cell transplant. The TCR originated in a boy younger than two who had a stem cell transplant for acute myeloid leukemia, so the T cells may come from the graft donor.

In DNA, the CDR3 is TGTGCCACCAGCAGAGGACAGGTCCCCTACGAGCAGTACTTC. Translated: CATSRGQVPYEQYF. This rearrangement joins TRBV15 to TRBJ2-7, with D maybe TRBD1 (6 bases). CDR3 length: 14 amino acids. Germline V gene sequence: CDR1 LNHNV, CDR2 YYDKDF (reference sequence). The V end lost 1 base, the J end lost 2 bases, and 9 bases lay between the germline ends.